This T cell receptor (beta chain) came from a study of shared clonotypes between healthy human individuals. Points from the study as a whole: The four-donor shared clonotypes exceeded non-shared clonotypes in generation probability, with non-shared ones scoring lower. Naive subsets generally exceeded memory subsets in estimated richness.

Per the germline V gene, CDR1 is LNHDA and CDR2 is SQIVND (reference sequence). V lost 4 bases and J lost 2, with 9 bases in between. The CDR3 covers 14 residues. Notes on this clone: Its antigen remains unknown.

Several immunoSEQ 96-well plates shared each subset's DNA, each plate a replicate. Original processing notes: As immunoSEQ supplied junction-only sequences (without quality scores), filtering differed. Sequenced by immunoSEQ multiplex PCR; TCRdb stores in-frame clones only, minus some. V and J calls plus clone size are reproduced from that table; the DNA served to infer D and trimming. Of some 580,000 clones listed, about 96% are singletons. Sequencing was carried out using naive CD4+ T cells sorted from blood. Subset reported: CD45RA+ positively selected. This TCR derives from a woman aged 25 to 39 in good health. J is TRBJ1-5 and V is TRBV19; a weak D match, TRBD1 (5 bases). The CDR3 DNA is TGTGCCAGTAGTACCAGGGCCGGCAATCAGCCCCAGCATTTT. It codes for CASSTRAGNQPQHF.